This T cell receptor (beta chain) was profiled in a study of a mutant IDH1 vaccine in newly diagnosed glioma. On this clone: The target antigen is unknown. At one end the junction does not follow the germline gene, possibly because of a read error.

Time point here: week 47, end of study. Every single dose of the vaccine, 300 ug of mutant IDH1 20-mer peptide, came with topical imiquimod. Those who donated had recent WHO grade 3 or 4 IDH1-mutant, ATRX-lost astrocytomas. The assay was immunoSEQ multiplex PCR, and TCRdb's table has in-frame clones only and misses some. This table has over 80,000 clones, roughly four fifths appearing once. This material consisted of PBMCs, taken from a glioma patient whose treatment included an IDH1 peptide vaccine. This receptor was taken from a man aged 35-49 years with glioma.

The CDR3 DNA reads as TGCAGTGCTAGGATGGGACAGCTTTTCTTC. Its translation is CSARMGQLFF. The chain joins TRBV20-1 to TRBJ2-4; 7 nucleotides match TRBD1. This CDR3 is 10 amino acids long. Germline CDR1 reads DFQATT; CDR2 reads SNEGSKA (reference sequence).